This T cell receptor (beta chain) was obtained from a study of blood T cell repertoires in COVID-19. Overall study context: Nucleic acid was either cDNA or gDNA, and it came from T cells, B-cell-depleted T cells, or PBMCs.

The protocol was immunoSEQ multiplex PCR, while the TCRdb copy is restricted to in-frame clones and leaves out a portion. This table holds approximately 260,000 clones, 84% found once. The CDR3 is 13 residues long. Germline V gene sequence: CDR1 SGHTA, CDR2 FQGNSA. A remark on this clone: At one end, the junction sequence differs from germline, possibly due to a read error.

The receptor comes from a human donor in a cohort sampled during active COVID-19. The sequencing sample was made of peripheral blood. The V gene is TRBV7-2, the J gene TRBJ2-1; 10 bases fit TRBD2. DNA of the CDR3: TGTGCCAGCAGCTTACCCCCAGGGACTAGCGTACTCTTC. Encoded protein: CASSLPPGTSVLF.